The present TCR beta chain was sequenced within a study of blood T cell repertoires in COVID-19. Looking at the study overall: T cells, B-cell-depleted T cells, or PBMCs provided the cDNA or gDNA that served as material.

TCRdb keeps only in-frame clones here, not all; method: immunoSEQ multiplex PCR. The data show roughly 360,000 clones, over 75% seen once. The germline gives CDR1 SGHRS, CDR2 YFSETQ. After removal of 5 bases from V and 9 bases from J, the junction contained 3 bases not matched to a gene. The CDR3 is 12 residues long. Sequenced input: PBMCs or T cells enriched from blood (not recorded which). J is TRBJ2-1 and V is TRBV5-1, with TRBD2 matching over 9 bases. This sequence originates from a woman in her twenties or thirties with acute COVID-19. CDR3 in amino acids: CASRFSGSEQFF. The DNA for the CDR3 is TGCGCCAGCAGATTTAGCGGGAGTGAGCAGTTCTTC.